This is a list of T cell receptor beta chains from one sample in a study of T cell responses to AZD1222 COVID-19 vaccine. This table comes from immunoSEQ multiplex PCR, and its TCRdb copy is limited to in-frame clones, with some not included. The table includes some 86,000 clones, approximately 78% detected once. The sequencing used peripheral blood, collected on day 0 of AZD1222 vaccination. These receptors were obtained from an adult in good health. CDR3s include the opening cysteine and the closing phenylalanine or tryptophan. Not all rows give a size; the values are once, few, many and, for expanded clones, a class.

clone_size | j_call | v_call | cdr3_aa
- | TRBJ2-1 | TRBV7-6 | CASSLTAGGNYNEQFF
- | TRBJ2-7 | TRBV7-8 | CASSRGGGTTYEQYF
- | TRBJ2-1 | TRBV28 | CASSPRTSGSSEQFF
- | TRBJ1-1 | TRBV14 | CASSQFGGLGNTEAFF
- | TRBJ2-7 | TRBV27 | CASSPLDRVSEQYF
- | TRBJ2-7 | TRBV12-3/TRBV12-4 | CASSTGPYEQYF
few | TRBJ1-2 | TRBV28 | CASSRDRDGYGYTF
- | TRBJ2-7 | TRBV2 | CASRGLPREQYF
- | TRBJ1-1 | TRBV7-9 | CASRGHENTEAFF
- | TRBJ2-1 | TRBV4-1 | CASSYHAGRLENEQFF
- | TRBJ1-2 | TRBV6-5 | CASSYSGTGYYGYTF
- | TRBJ2-1 | TRBV30 | CAWSVNEQFF
- | TRBJ2-5 | TRBV27 | CASSLSGAAETQYF
- | TRBJ2-1 | TRBV7-9 | CASSLGALNEQFF
- | TRBJ2-7 | TRBV2 | CASRDLAFFPNEQYF
few | TRBJ2-5 | TRBV20-1 | CSASTAGTSSATQYF
- | TRBJ2-7 | TRBV29-1 | CSARDYASYEQYF
- | TRBJ2-3 | TRBV19 | CASSTGASTDTQYF
- | TRBJ2-3 | TRBV6-5 | CASSYSRDSTDTQYF
- | TRBJ2-1 | TRBV5-1 | CASSSLSGSRYNEQFF
once | TRBJ1-1 | TRBV23-1 | CAGQGTPYLNTEAFF
- | TRBJ2-1 | TRBV7-9 | CASSQFSGTPRRDEQFF
- | TRBJ2-7 | TRBV11-2 | CASSNRGTEQYF
- | TRBJ1-6 | TRBV2 | CASSAINSYNSPLHF
few | TRBJ2-5 | TRBV7-2 | CASSPRLAALYKKTQYF
- | TRBJ2-7 | TRBV4-3 | CASSQDGGGYYEQYF
once | TRBJ2-2 | TRBV4-3 | CASSQVRQGILLAGELFF
- | TRBJ1-2 | TRBV18 | CASSPSYAGDNYGYTF
few | TRBJ2-3 | TRBV10-3 | CAISESGGRDTQYF
- | TRBJ2-1 | TRBV28 | CASSLLPLPVLGDEQFF
- | TRBJ1-5 | TRBV27 | CASSLYLTNQPQHF
- | TRBJ1-2 | TRBV4-3 | CASSPWVRYGYTF
- | TRBJ2-5 | TRBV7-8 | CASSPGSQETQYF
- | TRBJ2-7 | TRBV13 | CASSRSGISYEQYF
once | TRBJ1-1 | TRBV9 | CASSPRDRAGNTEAFF
- | TRBJ2-5 | TRBV6-5 | CASSYSTGTSYQYF
few | TRBJ1-3 | TRBV30 | CAWSQGSLGNTIYF
- | TRBJ1-4 | TRBV28 | CASAETKLFF
few | TRBJ2-7 | TRBV16 | CASSQLFGRVGYEQYF
- | TRBJ2-2 | TRBV7-2 | CASSFRANTGELFF
- | TRBJ2-7 | TRBV14 | CASSQYLGSGSYYEQYF
- | TRBJ2-3 | TRBV28 | CASSPLGAASTDTQYF
- | TRBJ1-5 | TRBV19 | CASSTQAEQPQHF
- | TRBJ2-5 | TRBV25-1 | CASSEGKQPGLQETQYF
- | TRBJ2-7 | TRBV3-1/TRBV3-2 | CASSPITSRPGALSYEQYF
many | TRBJ1-2 | TRBV6-1 | CASSPGSNYGYTF
few | TRBJ1-1 | TRBV7-9 | CASSPPGISEAFF
- | TRBJ2-3 | TRBV10-3 | CAIKRRAGTDTQYF
- | TRBJ1-2 | TRBV5-4 | CASSLPFGTADLYGYTF
- | TRBJ1-2 | TRBV14 | CASSQRESLGNYGYTF
- | TRBJ1-2 | TRBV6-2/TRBV6-3 | CASSSVLTGNDNYGYTF
- | TRBJ1-1 | TRBV12-3/TRBV12-4 | CASSLMENTEAFF
- | TRBJ2-2 | TRBV15 | CVTSREYSSNTGELFF
- | TRBJ2-2 | TRBV2 | CASSSGPATANTGELFF
- | TRBJ2-7 | TRBV4-1 | CASSPWTSGSNYEQYF